Below are 3 T cell receptor beta chains sequenced from a single sample in a study of cytomegalovirus exposure and HLA in healthy donors. It was with 60 Vbeta and 13 Jbeta primers that the PCR ran. Here immunoSEQ multiplex PCR was the method, and the copy in TCRdb shows in-frame clones only, minus some. This table holds approximately 130,000 clones. The sequenced sample was PBMCs. The receptors stem from a woman between 55 and 75 years old in good health and CMV-seronegative.

This chain uses TRBV5-1 with TRBJ2-3; 13 nucleotides agree with TRBD2. The CDR3 runs to 18 residues. V shed 0 bases and J 1 base; nucleotides not matched to a gene: 5. Germline V CDR1 and CDR2: SGHRS, YFSETQ. CDR3 DNA: TGCGCCAGCAGCTTGGGGGTCGGACTAGCGGGGGGCACAGATACGCAGTATTTT. Translating gives CASSLGVGLAGGTDTQYF.

The V and J genes are TRBV7-9 and TRBJ1-2; maybe TRBD1 (5 bases). This CDR3 has 19 residues. V shed 0 bases and J shed 0 bases, with 20 bases lying between them. CDR1 and CDR2 from the germline V gene are SEHNR and FQNEAQ (reference sequence). Here the CDR3 DNA reads TGTGCCAGCAGCTTAGCCGCGGGGGGGAGGGGACGAGCTAACTATGGCTACACCTTC. Amino acids: CASSLAAGGRGRANYGYTF.

The chain couples TRBV9 to TRBJ1-1, with D maybe TRBD1 (5 bases). The germline CDR1 and CDR2 sequences are SGDLS and YYNGEE. Trimming removed 0 bases at V and 5 bases at J, with 8 bases between. The CDR3 consists of 13 residues. The CDR3 region is CASSVVGETEAFF. For the CDR3, the DNA is TGTGCCAGCAGCGTAGTAGGGGAAACTGAAGCTTTCTTT. Full variable domain (missing parts from reference TRBV9 and TRBJ1-1): DSGVTQTPKHLITATGQRVTLRCSPRSGDLSVYWYQQSLDQGLQFLIQYYNGEERAKGNILERFSAQQFPDLHSELNLSSLELGDSALYFCASSVVGETEAFFGQGTRLTVV.